The 28 T cell receptor beta chains below come from one sample, sequenced in a study of T cells in localized non-small cell lung cancer. Libraries were prepared by immunoSEQ multiplex PCR; TCRdb keeps only in-frame clonotypes and omits some of them. The sample has 1,500 to 2,000 clones; roughly a quarter are singletons. The material was lung tumor tissue, obtained before any cancer treatment. These TCRs come from a woman aged 40 to 75 with stage I lung adenocarcinoma.

The rearrangement joins TRBV11-3 to TRBJ2-1, with D possibly matching TRBD1 (5 bases). Trimming removed 2 bases from V and 3 bases from J, with 8 bases in between. Germline CDR1 is SGHNT and CDR2 is YENEEA. The length of the CDR3 is 14 residues. Here the CDR3 reads CASSLMQGYNEQFF. In nucleotides, the CDR3 is TGTGCCAGCAGCTTAATGCAGGGCTACAATGAGCAGTTCTTC.

V usage is TRBV10-2 and J usage is TRBJ2-2; no definite D call. Trimming removed 2 bases from V and 4 bases from J, with 8 bases in between. CDR3 length: 14 amino acids. Germline V gene sequence: CDR1 WSHSY, CDR2 SAAADI. Written as DNA, the CDR3 is TGCGCCAGCAGTGAGCTCGGTGGCACCGGGGAGCTGTTTTTT. Protein: CASSELGGTGELFF.

This clone showed up many times. The J gene is TRBJ2-7, the V gene TRBV11-3, with 8 bases aligning to TRBD1. The CDR3 contains 14 residues. The ends lost 5 bases at V and 4 bases at J; junction bases unmatched: 7. Germline lookup yields CDR1 SGHNT and CDR2 YENEEA. The chain's CDR3 is CASSSAGGEYEQYF. The CDR3, as DNA: TGTGCCAGCAGCAGCGCAGGGGGCGAGTACGAGCAGTACTTC.

This chain connects TRBV18 to TRBJ1-2, with D unclear. The CDR3 spans 17 residues. V was pared by 1 base and J by 4 bases, with 19 bases between. The germline V gene encodes CDR1 KGHSH and CDR2 LQKENI. CDR3 sequence reads: CASSPQMASSAIYGYTF. CDR3 nucleotides: TGTGCCAGCTCACCACAAATGGCAAGTTCGGCGATCTATGGCTACACCTTC.

With respect to this clone: The CDR3 end is not reached by the read, which stops 1 residue before it; the germline J gene fills it in. The chain joins TRBV10-3 to TRBJ1-6; D is undetermined. V dropped 2 bases and J dropped 3 bases, with 8 bases sitting between them. The germline gives CDR1 ENHRY, CDR2 SYGVKD. CDR3 length: 15 amino acids. The DNA read from the CDR3 is TGTGCCATCAGTGAGGCGGGTATCTATAATTCACCCCTCCAC. Translating gives CAISEAGIYNSPLH. The whole CDR3 reads CAISEAGIYNSPLHF.

In its sample, this clone ranks as medium-sized. The rearrangement uses TRBV6-8 and TRBJ1-1; D gene ambiguous. V was cut by 2 bases and J by 3 bases, with 7 bases left in between. From germline, CDR1 is MNHGY and CDR2 SAAAGT. This CDR3 is built from 13 residues. CDR3 nucleotides: TGTGCCAGCAGTTACCGTGGGGACACTGAAGCTTTCTTT. Amino acid sequence: CASSYRGDTEAFF.

This chain connects TRBV9 to TRBJ1-6; perhaps TRBD1 as D (5 bases). The V gene's germline CDR1 is SGDLS and CDR2 YYNGEE. The V end lost 3 bases, the J end lost 10 bases, and 17 bases lay between the germline ends. This CDR3 is 15 amino acids long. CDR3 loop: CASSAGDGGSSPLHF. CDR3 in DNA: TGTGCCAGCAGCGCCGGGGACGGCGGTTCATCACCCCTCCACTTT. Filled out from reference TRBV9 and TRBJ1-6, the complete variable domain reads DSGVTQTPKHLITATGQRVTLRCSPRSGDLSVYWYQQSLDQGLQFLIQYYNGEERAKGNILERFSAQQFPDLHSELNLSSLELGDSALYFCASSAGDGGSSPLHFGNGTRLTVT.

V is TRBV19 and J is TRBJ2-1; D might be TRBD1 or TRBD2, each matching 5 bases. Germline CDR1 is LNHDA and CDR2 is SQIVND (reference sequence). This CDR3 comprises 17 residues. The V end was cut by 3 bases, the J end by 1 base, with 16 bases between. Written as DNA, the CDR3 is TGTGCCAGTAGTATGGTAAGGGACCGCCGTTCCTACAATGAGCAGTTCTTC. It codes for CASSMVRDRRSYNEQFF.

Within the sample, this clone is large (0.1 to 1%). CDR3 loop: CASSLWTGFYQETQYF. As DNA, the CDR3 is TGTGCCAGTAGCCTCTGGACAGGGTTTTACCAAGAGACCCAGTACTTC. The chain links TRBV19 to TRBJ2-5; 8 bases are a match to TRBD1. The V gene end was trimmed by 6 bases and the J gene end by 0 bases; junction bases not matched to a gene: 9. The CDR3 contains 16 residues. Germline CDR1 LNHDA, CDR2 SQIVND (reference sequence).

The rearrangement joins TRBV5-1 to TRBJ1-1, with 7 nucleotides matching TRBD1. V lost 2 bases to trimming and J lost 4 bases; unmatched junction nucleotides: 8. The CDR3 is 15 residues long. Germline V CDR1 and CDR2: SGHRS, YFSETQ. The CDR3 DNA is TGCGCCAGCAGCTTTACAGGGGTGAGGGGCACTGAAGCTTTCTTT. It codes for CASSFTGVRGTEAFF.

This clone has only a few counts. This chain links TRBV6-8 with TRBJ1-1, with D possibly matching TRBD1 (6 bases). CDR3 length: 14 residues. Germline V CDR1 and CDR2: MNHGY, SAAAGT. Between the trimmed V and J ends, which lost 5 bases and 2 bases, there was a span of 12 bases. The CDR3 DNA follows: TGTGCCAGCAGTCCGGACAGCTACAACACTGAAGCTTTCTTT. Translating gives CASSPDSYNTEAFF.

The V call is TRBV19, the J call TRBJ2-1; 9 positions match TRBD2. V lost 1 base and J lost 6; bases outside the gene matches: 1. Germline V CDR1 and CDR2: LNHDA, SQIVND (reference sequence). CDR3 length: 14 amino acids. CDR3 residues: CASSIGGRGNEQFF. DNA for the CDR3: TGTGCCAGTAGTATAGGCGGGAGGGGCAATGAGCAGTTCTTC.

V usage is TRBV2 and J usage is TRBJ2-5; D is unresolved. Germline values: CDR1 SNHLY, CDR2 FYNNEI. The ends were cut back, 0 bases at V and 7 bases at J, with 9 bases in the middle. This CDR3 has 13 amino acids. The CDR3 loop is CASSEASVGTQYF. The CDR3 bases are TGTGCCAGCAGTGAAGCCTCAGTCGGGACCCAGTACTTC.

This clone was counted between two and nine times. This chain links TRBV4-1 with TRBJ2-7, with TRBD2 as a possible D gene (5 bases). V was pared by 6 bases and J by 4 bases, with 19 bases between. The CDR3 is 15 residues long. Looked up from germline, CDR1 is MGHRA and CDR2 is YSYEKL. As DNA, the CDR3 is TGCGCCAGCAGTCTCAATTTTCCCTCGGGGTACGAGCAGTACTTC. Translating it yields CASSLNFPSGYEQYF.

This clone is judged medium-sized (0.01 to 0.1%). The CDR3: CASRKGFGANTEAFF. CDR3 DNA: TGTGCCAGCAGGAAGGGCTTCGGCGCGAACACTGAAGCTTTCTTT. The J gene is TRBJ1-1, the V gene TRBV9; D remains unclear. CDR3 length: 15 amino acids. Trimming cost V 5 bases and J 1 base, with 15 bases left between them. Germline CDR1 and CDR2: SGDLS and YYNGEE. Combining the CDR3 with reference TRBV9 and TRBJ1-1 gives the whole variable domain DSGVTQTPKHLITATGQRVTLRCSPRSGDLSVYWYQQSLDQGLQFLIQYYNGEERAKGNILERFSAQQFPDLHSELNLSSLELGDSALYFCASRKGFGANTEAFFGQGTRLTVV.

The V gene is TRBV19, the J gene TRBJ1-2; 7 nucleotides agree with TRBD1. CDR3 length: 14 residues. Trimming removed 5 bases from V and 3 bases from J; junction bases left unmatched: 6. Germline values: CDR1 LNHDA, CDR2 SQIVND (reference sequence). CDR3 DNA: TGTGCCAGTAGTCTTCTAGGGGGCGACTATGGCTACACCTTC. Its translation: CASSLLGGDYGYTF.

This clone is categorized as medium-sized. V gene TRBV9 combines with J gene TRBJ2-6; D gene unclear. The CDR3 is 14 residues long. Trimming pared 0 bases from V and 4 bases from J, leaving 5 bases between. Germline V lookup: CDR1 SGDLS, CDR2 YYNGEE. This CDR3 reads CASSVVGGANVLTF. The CDR3 coding sequence is TGTGCCAGCAGCGTAGTGGGAGGGGCCAACGTCCTGACTTTC.

There are a few counts of this clone. The genes are TRBV6-8 and TRBJ1-2; D remains unclear. Germline CDR1 MNHGY, CDR2 SAAAGT. CDR3 length equals 13 residues. The V gene lost 6 bases and the J gene lost 3 bases, with 11 bases spanning the gap. The CDR3 region is CASRGSRDYGYTF. The CDR3 DNA is TGTGCCAGCAGGGGATCTCGGGACTATGGCTACACCTTC.

The J gene is TRBJ2-7, the V gene TRBV29-1; weak D call: TRBD1 (5 bases). In germline, CDR1 is SQVTM, CDR2 ANQGSEA. V was clipped by 1 base and J by 3 bases, with 13 bases between them. The CDR3 extends over 14 amino acids. The CDR3 sequence: CSVEGGIGDYEQYF. DNA for the CDR3: TGCAGCGTTGAAGGGGGAATAGGGGACTACGAGCAGTACTTC.

The genes are TRBV29-1 and TRBJ2-3, with unresolved D. Trimming shortened V by 2 bases and J by 2 bases, and 8 bases separated the two germline ends. This CDR3 region has 13 residues. Germline assignment: CDR1 SQVTM and CDR2 ANQGSEA. The DNA of the CDR3 is TGCAGCGTTGAATGGCAGAACACAGATACGCAGTATTTT. Its protein product is CSVEWQNTDTQYF.

The V call is TRBV9, the J call TRBJ2-7; D call uncertain. This CDR3 comprises 15 residues. Germline CDR1 reads SGDLS; CDR2 reads YYNGEE. The V gene lost 0 bases and the J gene lost 3 bases, with 13 bases spanning the gap. The CDR3: CASSVAPGPNYEQYF. CDR3 in DNA: TGTGCCAGCAGCGTAGCCCCAGGACCGAACTACGAGCAGTACTTC.

The rearrangement joins TRBV6-7 to TRBJ2-1; D possibly uses TRBD1 or TRBD2 (6 bases each). TRBV6-7 is sorted into the ORF group, with uncertain function. Trimming took off 5 bases at V and 8 bases at J, with 19 bases between the two ends. The CDR3 is 15 residues long. CDR3 amino acids: CASSPVEGPGDEQFF. The CDR3, as DNA: TGTGCCAGCAGTCCAGTGGAGGGGCCAGGGGATGAGCAGTTCTTC.

This chain joins TRBV11-3 and TRBJ2-1; the match to TRBD1 covers 7 bases. Germline V gene lookup returns CDR1 SGHNT and CDR2 YENEEA. The length of the CDR3 is 14 residues. V dropped 5 bases and J dropped 10; count of bases not matched to a gene: 11. The CDR3 reads CASSLGTARGEQFF. In nucleotides, the CDR3 is TGTGCCAGCAGCCTCGGGACAGCGAGGGGGGAGCAGTTCTTC.

Within the sample, this clone is large. CDR3 loop: CASSGTSSYGYTF. The CDR3 nucleotides are TGCGCCAGCAGCGGGACAAGCAGCTATGGCTACACCTTC. The genes are TRBV4-1 and TRBJ1-2; maybe TRBD1 (6 bases). From germline, CDR1 is MGHRA and CDR2 YSYEKL. Trimming pared 5 bases from V and 4 bases from J, leaving 11 bases between. The CDR3 has 13 amino acids.

This clone is medium-sized. The chain links TRBV11-3 to TRBJ2-7, with 11 bases aligning to TRBD1. Germline V gene lookup returns CDR1 SGHNT and CDR2 YENEEA. The junction had 3 bases not matched to a gene; V was cut back by 5 bases and J by 3 bases. CDR3 length: 14 residues. Here the CDR3 DNA reads TGTGCCAGCAGCCCCGGGACAGGGGGCTACGAGCAGTACTTC. It translates to CASSPGTGGYEQYF.

The J gene is TRBJ2-3, the V gene TRBV19; TRBD2 aligns across 8 bases. The germline CDR1 and CDR2 sequences are LNHDA and SQIVND (reference sequence). The CDR3 is 19 amino acids. V trimming: 0 bases; J trimming: 3 bases; junction bases outside the gene matches: 14. The CDR3 region has the DNA TGTGCCAGTAGTATAGAGGGCGGCACCGTCGGCGGGAGGACAGATACGCAGTATTTT. Amino acids: CASSIEGGTVGGRTDTQYF. The variable domain in full, completed from reference TRBV19 and TRBJ2-3, reads DGGITQSPKYLFRKEGQNVTLSCEQNLNHDAMYWYRQDPGQGLRLIYYSQIVNDFQKGDIAEGYSVSREKKESFPLTVTSAQKNPTAFYLCASSIEGGTVGGRTDTQYFGPGTRLTVL.

The chain couples TRBV14 to TRBJ1-3, with D unresolved. Germline-derived CDR1 and CDR2 are SGHDN and FVKESK. This CDR3 comprises 14 residues. V lost 4 bases and J 4 bases, leaving 11 bases between the germline ends. CDR3 nucleotide sequence: TGTGCCAGCAGCCGTGGCGGGGTCGGAAACACCATATATTTT. This translates into CASSRGGVGNTIYF. Drawing the rest from reference TRBV14 and TRBJ1-3, the complete variable domain is EAGVTQFPSHSVIEKGQTVTLRCDPISGHDNLYWYRRVMGKEIKFLLHFVKESKQDESGMPNNRFLAERTGGTYSTLKVQPAELEDSGVYFCASSRGGVGNTIYFGEGSWLTVV.

The CDR3 DNA reads as TGCGCCAGCAGCCAAGATCTTTCAGGACAGGGTGGAAGCTATGGCTACACCTTC. Encoded protein: CASSQDLSGQGGSYGYTF. This chain joins TRBV1 and TRBJ1-2; TRBD1 reflects the table's D call only, with no check against the DNA. TRBV1 is a pseudogene segment. CDR3 length: 18 amino acids.